What follows are 5 T cell receptor beta chains derived from one specimen sequenced in a study of neurological immune-mediated disorders. TCRdb used MiXCR to reprocess the 5' RACE reads, holding one entry per CDR3 protein. In the table there are roughly 100,000 distinct CDR3 sequences, 11% of which are singletons. The time point was: longitudinal time-point 3. Material for sequencing was PBMCs. These receptors were obtained from a female donor with HTLV-1-associated myelopathy (HAM/TSP).

This chain joins TRBV27 and TRBJ1-2; tentatively, D is TRBD1 (6 bases). Looked up from germline, CDR1 is MNHEY and CDR2 is SMNVEV (reference sequence). With 3 bases removed from V and 0 bases from J, the gap between germline ends came to 8 bases. The CDR3 totals 14 residues. CDR3 DNA: TGTGCCAGCAGTTTCGCAGGGGCTAACTATGGCTACACCTTC. It is translated as CASSFAGANYGYTF.

As to this clonotype: A much larger clone is a single base away; this may be a read error. The V gene is TRBV7-2, the J gene TRBJ2-7; no clear D gene. The CDR3 is 14 residues long. Germline CDR1 reads SGHTA; CDR2 reads FQGNSA. V lost 0 bases and J 2 bases, leaving 8 bases between the germline ends. The CDR3 spells CASSLAVLPYEQYF. CDR3 nucleotide sequence: TGTGCCAGCAGCTTAGCTGTGCTCCCCTACGAGCAGTACTTC.

The rearrangement joins TRBV7-6 to TRBJ2-7; 9 bases are a match to TRBD1. CDR1 is SGHVS and CDR2 is FNYEAQ in the germline V gene. V lost 10 bases and J lost 6; bases outside the gene matches: 13. The CDR3 sequence is 14 residues long. The CDR3 region is CAILAGTGTGEQYF. CDR3 coding DNA: TGTGCCATCTTGGCCGGGACAGGGACCGGCGAGCAGTACTTC. The variable domain in full, with the rest retrieved from reference TRBV7-6 and TRBJ2-7, is GAGVSQSPRYKVTKRGQDVALRCDPISGHVSLYWYRQALGQGPEFLTYFNYEAQQDKSGLPNDRFSAERPEGSISTLTIQRTEQRDSAMYRCAILAGTGTGEQYFGPGTRLTVT.

This clonotype was observed at least ten times. The chain recombines TRBV5-1 with TRBJ2-1; no clear D. V lost 0 bases to trimming and J lost 6 bases, with 10 bases between them. Looked up from germline, CDR1 is SGHRS and CDR2 is YFSETQ. The CDR3 has 14 residues. The CDR3 nucleotides read TGCGCCAGCAGCTTGGGGCAGCAATTCAATGAGCAGTTCTTC. This encodes CASSLGQQFNEQFF.

This clonotype was seen repeatedly, ten times or more. V is TRBV20-1 and J is TRBJ2-3; possible D gene TRBD2, 6 bases. The CDR3 has 18 residues. V lost 0 bases, J lost 0 bases, and 19 bases lay in between. The germline CDR1 and CDR2 sequences are DFQATT and SNEGSKA (reference sequence). The CDR3 sequence: CSARDPGERIDSTDTQYF. In DNA, the CDR3 is TGCAGTGCTAGAGATCCGGGGGAACGAATCGATAGCACAGATACGCAGTATTTT.